These 8 T cell receptor beta chains were all obtained from the same sample, sequenced in a study of T-cell memory formation after mild COVID-19. TCRdb re-called the 5' RACE reads through MiXCR, storing one row per CDR3 protein. The sample has approximately 340,000 distinct CDR3 sequences; 15% to 20% are singletons. The specimen sequenced was PBMCs or a T cell subset sorted from them (not recorded which). These receptors all come from a man aged 18-30 years who had mild COVID-19 (a few samples of this study predate the infection). Cell type and time point are not known.

The rearrangement uses TRBV19 and TRBJ1-4, with D uncertain. This CDR3 contains 14 residues. Trimming removed 3 bases at V and 2 bases at J, with 7 bases between. Germline CDR1 LNHDA, CDR2 SQIVND (reference sequence). The CDR3 loop reads CASSIRQTNEKLFF. The CDR3 DNA reads as TGTGCCAGTAGTATTCGCCAGACTAATGAAAAACTGTTTTTT.

This clonotype was picked up a small number of times. The gene calls are TRBV6-1 and TRBJ1-2; D is perhaps TRBD1 (6 bases). CDR3 size: 12 residues. Trimming removed 6 bases at V and 4 bases at J, with 9 bases between. The V gene's germline CDR1 is MNHNS and CDR2 SASEGT. The CDR3, as DNA: TGTGCCAGCAGAGGACAGTTCTATGGCTACACCTTC. Its translation: CASRGQFYGYTF.

The chain uses TRBV28 and TRBJ2-5; D gene uncertain. The CDR3 loop spans 12 amino acids. The germline V gene encodes CDR1 MDHEN and CDR2 SYDVKM. The ends were cut back, 3 bases at V and 6 bases at J, with 8 bases in the middle. The CDR3 region has the DNA TGTGCCAGCAGTTTCTCAGAGCAGACCCAGTACTTC. It yields the protein CASSFSEQTQYF.

The V and J genes are TRBV7-9 and TRBJ2-2; D gene ambiguous. Germline CDR1 SEHNR, CDR2 FQNEAQ (reference sequence). Trimming took 3 bases from V and 5 from J, leaving 16 bases between them. The CDR3 spans 16 residues. CDR3 in amino acids: CASSFSRAELTGELFF. CDR3 in DNA: TGTGCCAGCAGCTTCAGTCGGGCGGAATTGACCGGGGAGCTGTTTTTT.

The chain joins TRBV7-9 to TRBJ1-4; the D gene is possibly TRBD1 (6 bases). The length of the CDR3 is 17 residues. Trimming removed 11 bases from V and 6 bases from J, with 28 bases in between. CDR1 is SEHNR, CDR2 FQNEAQ, per germline (reference sequence). This CDR3 reads CASRGGTGNEMDEKLFF. Written as DNA, the CDR3 is TGTGCCTCGAGGGGGGGAACAGGGAACGAGATGGATGAAAAACTGTTTTTT.

This clonotype was detected many times. The rearrangement uses TRBV20-1 and TRBJ2-1; 15 bases are a match to TRBD2. This CDR3 is built from 15 residues. V trimming: 6 bases; J trimming: 6 bases; junction bases outside the gene matches: 6. Germline values: CDR1 DFQATT, CDR2 SNEGSKA (reference sequence). The CDR3 DNA follows: TGCAGTGCGAGTGGACTAGCGGGGGGGCTCAATGAGCAGTTCTTC. Residues: CSASGLAGGLNEQFF.

The rearrangement uses TRBV28 and TRBJ2-3, with D possibly matching TRBD2 (5 bases). Between the trimmed V and J ends, which lost 6 bases and 5 bases, there was a span of 12 bases. The CDR3 spans 13 residues. Germline V gene data show CDR1 as MDHEN and CDR2 as SYDVKM. Here the CDR3 DNA reads TGTGCCAGCAGACACCGGGGAGTAGATACGCAGTATTTT. Residues: CASRHRGVDTQYF.

The CDR3, as DNA: TGCGCCAGCAGCTCGGGACAGCCGGCCACCGGGGAGCTGTTTTTT. Residues: CASSSGQPATGELFF. This chain joins TRBV5-1 and TRBJ2-2, with 7 bases lining up with TRBD1. The junction had 6 bases not matched to a gene; V was cut back by 3 bases and J by 4 bases. Germline values: CDR1 SGHRS, CDR2 YFSETQ. This CDR3 spans 15 amino acids.